This T cell receptor (beta chain) appears in the sequencing data of a study of response to subunit inactivated influenza vaccine. Study outcomes and limitations: Each seasonal flu vaccination may recruit only limited new T cells, authors suggested.

This clonotype has ten or more counts. The antigen remains unidentified. This CDR3 region has 13 residues. The germline CDR1 and CDR2 sequences are DFQATT and SNEGSKA (reference sequence). V shed 0 bases and J 11 bases; nucleotides not matched to a gene: 4. TCRdb used MiXCR to reprocess the RT-PCR reads, holding one entry per CDR3 protein. The sample includes approximately 520,000 distinct CDR3 sequences, less than 30% of them seen just once. This receptor was taken from a man aged 45-60 years who received an inactivated influenza vaccine. V gene TRBV20-1 combines with J gene TRBJ1-6; 7 nucleotides line up with TRBD1. Sequenced here: CD4+ T cells sorted from PBMCs, sampled 4 to 6 days after vaccination. DNA of the CDR3: TGCAGTGCTAGAGAAACAGGGGAACCACCCCTCCACTTT. It is translated as CSARETGEPPLHF.